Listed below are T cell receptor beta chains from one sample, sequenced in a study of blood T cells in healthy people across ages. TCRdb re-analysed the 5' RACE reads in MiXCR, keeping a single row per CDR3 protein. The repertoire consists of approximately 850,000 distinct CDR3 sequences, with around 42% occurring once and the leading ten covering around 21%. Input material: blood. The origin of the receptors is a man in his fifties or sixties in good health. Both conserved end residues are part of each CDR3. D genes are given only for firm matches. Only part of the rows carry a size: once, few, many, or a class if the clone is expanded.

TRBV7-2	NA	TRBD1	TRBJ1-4	CASSGLGQVSTNEKLFF	TGTGCCAGCAGCGGATTAGGACAGGTGTCAACTAATGAAAAACTGTTTTTT
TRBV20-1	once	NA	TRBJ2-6	CSARGSSGANVLTF	TGCAGTGCCCGGGGGTCGTCTGGGGCCAACGTCCTGACTTTC
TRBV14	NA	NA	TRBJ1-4	CASSQAWGTLAEKLFF	TGTGCCAGCAGCCAGGCTTGGGGGACCCTCGCTGAAAAACTGTTTTTT
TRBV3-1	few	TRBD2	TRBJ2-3	CASSQVRGGITDTQYF	TGTGCCAGCAGCCAAGTGCGGGGGGGCATTACAGATACGCAGTATTTT
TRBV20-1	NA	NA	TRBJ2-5	CSARGTVASQETQYF	TGCAGTGCTAGAGGGACAGTAGCCTCCCAAGAGACCCAGTACTTC
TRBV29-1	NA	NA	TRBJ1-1	CSGTLMNTEAFF	TGCAGCGGGACCCTCATGAACACTGAAGCTTTCTTT
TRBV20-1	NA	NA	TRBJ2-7	CSASPSMSYEQYF	TGCAGTGCTAGCCCTTCTATGTCCTACGAGCAGTACTTC
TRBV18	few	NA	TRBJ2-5	CASSPPTGEQYF	TGTGCCAGCTCACCACCCACGGGAGAGCAGTACTTC
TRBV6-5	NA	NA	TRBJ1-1	CASSYSEGFTEAFF	TGTGCCAGCAGTTACTCGGAGGGGTTTACTGAAGCTTTCTTT
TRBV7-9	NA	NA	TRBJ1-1	CASSPGTFGAFF	TGTGCCAGCAGCCCTGGGACTTTTGGAGCTTTCTTT
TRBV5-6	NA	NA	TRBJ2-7	CASSPLAQSGETQYF	TGTGCCAGCAGCCCCTTAGCCCAATCAGGGGAAACCCAGTACTTC
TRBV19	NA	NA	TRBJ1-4	CASSRTPTREKLFF	TGTGCCAGTAGTAGGACACCAACACGGGAAAAACTGTTTTTT
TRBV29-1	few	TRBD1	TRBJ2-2	CSVGGTGMSSAGELFF	TGCAGCGTTGGAGGGACAGGGATGTCTAGTGCCGGGGAGCTGTTTTTT
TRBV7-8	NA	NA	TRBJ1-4	CASSSQDGATGEKLFF	TGTGCCAGCAGCTCCCAGGATGGGGCGACGGGTGAAAAACTGTTTTTT
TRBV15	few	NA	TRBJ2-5	CATSRDSFETQYF	TGTGCCACCAGCAGAGATTCTTTCGAGACCCAGTACTTC
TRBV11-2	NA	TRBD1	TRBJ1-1	CASNSLRGPVTEAFF	TGTGCCAGCAATTCCCTCAGGGGGCCGGTAACTGAAGCTTTCTTT
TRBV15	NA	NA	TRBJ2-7	CATSKDSGFYEQYF	TGTGCCACCAGTAAGGACTCGGGATTCTACGAGCAGTACTTC
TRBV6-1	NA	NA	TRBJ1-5	CASASDRTDNQPQHF	TGTGCCAGCGCATCGGATAGGACGGACAATCAGCCCCAGCATTTT
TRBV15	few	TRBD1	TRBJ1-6	CATSQAPQQGPLHF	TGTGCCACCAGCCAAGCCCCGCAACAGGGGCCCCTCCACTTT
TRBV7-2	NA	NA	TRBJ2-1	CASSLGVHDNEQFF	TGTGCCAGCAGCTTAGGCGTTCACGACAATGAGCAGTTCTTC
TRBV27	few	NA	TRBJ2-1	CASSFAPPRLDNYNEQFF	TGTGCCAGCAGTTTCGCCCCCCCTAGGCTGGACAATTACAATGAGCAGTTCTTC
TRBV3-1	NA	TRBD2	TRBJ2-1	CARSQDSGGIYNEQFF	TGTGCCCGCAGCCAAGATAGCGGGGGGATATACAATGAGCAGTTCTTC
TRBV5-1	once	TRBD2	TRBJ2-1	CASRPAGRSSYNEQFF	TGCGCCAGCAGACCAGCGGGGAGGAGCTCCTACAATGAGCAGTTCTTC
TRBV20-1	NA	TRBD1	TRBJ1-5	CSAQRTGIHQPQHF	TGCAGTGCTCAGAGGACAGGCATTCATCAGCCCCAGCATTTT
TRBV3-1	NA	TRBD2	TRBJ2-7	CASSQGRGWNSYEQYF	TGTGCCAGCAGCCAAGGGCGGGGGTGGAACTCCTACGAGCAGTACTTC
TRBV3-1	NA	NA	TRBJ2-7	CASSHQGGSYEQYF	TGTGCCAGCAGCCACCAAGGGGGATCCTACGAGCAGTACTTC
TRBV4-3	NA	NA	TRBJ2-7	CASSQVARSAYEQYF	TGCGCCAGCAGCCAAGTGGCCAGAAGCGCCTACGAGCAGTACTTC
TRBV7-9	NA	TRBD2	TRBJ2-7	CASRATGTRRDEQYF	TGTGCCAGCAGGGCGACCGGGACTAGGAGAGACGAGCAGTACTTC
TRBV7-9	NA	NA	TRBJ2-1	CASSLAQSAYNEQFF	TGTGCCAGCAGCTTAGCACAGTCCGCCTACAATGAGCAGTTCTTC
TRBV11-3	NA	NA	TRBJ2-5	CASSLRTIEETQYF	TGTGCCAGCAGCTTAAGGACTATAGAAGAGACCCAGTACTTC
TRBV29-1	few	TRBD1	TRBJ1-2	CSVALRGTGTNYGYTF	TGCAGCGTCGCCTTGAGAGGGACAGGAACAAACTATGGCTACACCTTC
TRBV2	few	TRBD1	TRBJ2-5	CASSGTGGTGETQYF	TGTGCCAGCAGTGGGACAGGCGGCACTGGAGAGACCCAGTACTTC
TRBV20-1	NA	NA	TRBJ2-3	CSALPEPTDTQYF	TGCAGTGCTCTCCCGGAACCTACAGATACGCAGTATTTT
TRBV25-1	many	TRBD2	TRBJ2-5	CASSESERGKETQYF	TGTGCCAGCAGTGAATCTGAGCGGGGCAAAGAGACCCAGTACTTC
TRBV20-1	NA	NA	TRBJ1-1	CSARDSSRNTEAFF	TGCAGTGCTAGAGATTCTAGCAGGAACACTGAAGCTTTCTTT
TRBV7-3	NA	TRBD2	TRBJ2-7	CASSLALAGVGSYEQYF	TGTGCCAGCAGCTTAGCCTTAGCGGGAGTGGGGAGTTACGAGCAGTACTTC
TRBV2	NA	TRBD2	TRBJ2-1	CASSAVGLADYNEQFF	TGTGCCAGCAGTGCCGTAGGACTAGCGGATTACAATGAGCAGTTCTTC
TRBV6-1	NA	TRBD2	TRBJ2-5	CASSPTSGGAQTQYF	TGTGCCAGCAGCCCGACTAGCGGGGGGGCCCAGACCCAGTACTTC
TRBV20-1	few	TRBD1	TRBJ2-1	CSARDRDRPYNEQFF	TGCAGTGCTAGAGATCGGGACAGGCCATACAATGAGCAGTTCTTC
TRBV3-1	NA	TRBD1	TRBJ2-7	CASGQVGQGFYEQYF	TGTGCCAGCGGCCAAGTGGGACAGGGTTTCTACGAGCAGTACTTC
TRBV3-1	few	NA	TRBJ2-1	CASSPRSGVAAYNEQFF	TGTGCCAGCAGCCCCCGGAGTGGAGTAGCGGCCTACAATGAGCAGTTCTTC
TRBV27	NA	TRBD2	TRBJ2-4	CASSPTSAGEQYF	TGTGCCAGCAGTCCGACTAGCGCGGGGGAGCAGTACTTC
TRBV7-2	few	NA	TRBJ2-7	CASSSYPTDTYEQYF	TGTGCCAGCAGCTCATACCCGACCGATACCTACGAGCAGTACTTC
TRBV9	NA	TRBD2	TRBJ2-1	CASSREIAGGNEQFF	TGTGCCAGCAGCCGCGAGATCGCGGGGGGAAATGAGCAGTTCTTC
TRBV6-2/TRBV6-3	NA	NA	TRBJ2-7	CASSPRELSEQYF	TGTGCCAGCAGCCCCAGGGAGCTCTCCGAGCAGTACTTC
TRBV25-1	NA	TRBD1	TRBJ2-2	CASIGTGSGGELFF	TGTGCCAGCATTGGGACAGGGTCTGGCGGGGAGCTGTTTTTT
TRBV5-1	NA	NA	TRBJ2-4	CASSLGDAKNIQYF	TGCGCCAGCAGCTTGGGGGATGCCAAAAACATTCAGTACTTC
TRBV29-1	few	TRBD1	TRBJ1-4	CSARGRKEKLFF	TGCAGCGCCAGGGGGCGAAAGGAAAAACTGTTTTTT
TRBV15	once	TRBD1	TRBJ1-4	CATSRPGTGGEKLFF	TGTGCCACCAGCAGACCCGGGACAGGGGGCGAAAAACTGTTTTTT
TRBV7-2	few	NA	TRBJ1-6	CASSPPAAATGPLHF	TGTGCCAGCAGCCCCCCCGCGGCAGCCACGGGACCCCTCCACTTT
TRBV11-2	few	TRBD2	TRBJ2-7	CASSPRGLAGGPYEQYF	TGTGCCAGCAGCCCCCGAGGACTAGCGGGGGGCCCCTACGAGCAGTACTTC
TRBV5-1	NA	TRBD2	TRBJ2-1	CASSGAGGATNEQFF	TGCGCCAGCAGCGGTGCGGGGGGCGCGACCAATGAGCAGTTCTTC
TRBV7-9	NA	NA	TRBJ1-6	CASSSIDPEPLHF	TGTGCCAGCAGCTCCATAGATCCGGAACCCCTCCACTTT